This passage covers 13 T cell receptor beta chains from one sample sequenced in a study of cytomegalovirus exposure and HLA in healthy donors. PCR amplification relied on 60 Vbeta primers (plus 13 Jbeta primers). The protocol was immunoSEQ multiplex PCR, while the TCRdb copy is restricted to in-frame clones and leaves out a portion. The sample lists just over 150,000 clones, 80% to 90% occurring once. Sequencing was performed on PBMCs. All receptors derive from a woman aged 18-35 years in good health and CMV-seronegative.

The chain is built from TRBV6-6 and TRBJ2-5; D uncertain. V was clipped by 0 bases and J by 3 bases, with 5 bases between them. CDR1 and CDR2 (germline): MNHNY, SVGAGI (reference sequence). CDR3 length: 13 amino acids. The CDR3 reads CASSYSLEETQYF. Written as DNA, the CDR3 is TGTGCCAGCAGTTACTCCCTAGAAGAGACCCAGTACTTC.

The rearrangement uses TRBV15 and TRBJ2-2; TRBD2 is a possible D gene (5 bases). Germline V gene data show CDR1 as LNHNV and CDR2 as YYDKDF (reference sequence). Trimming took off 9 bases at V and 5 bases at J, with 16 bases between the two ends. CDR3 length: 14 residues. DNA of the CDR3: TGTGCCACAGGAGACCCTGGGGAGACCGGGGAGCTGTTTTTT. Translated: CATGDPGETGELFF.

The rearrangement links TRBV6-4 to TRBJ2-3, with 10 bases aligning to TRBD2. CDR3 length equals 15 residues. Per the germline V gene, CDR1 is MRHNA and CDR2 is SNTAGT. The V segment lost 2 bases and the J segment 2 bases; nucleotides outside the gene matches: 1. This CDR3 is CASSDGTSDTDTQYF. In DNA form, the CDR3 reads TGTGCCAGCAGTGACGGGACTAGCGACACAGATACGCAGTATTTT.

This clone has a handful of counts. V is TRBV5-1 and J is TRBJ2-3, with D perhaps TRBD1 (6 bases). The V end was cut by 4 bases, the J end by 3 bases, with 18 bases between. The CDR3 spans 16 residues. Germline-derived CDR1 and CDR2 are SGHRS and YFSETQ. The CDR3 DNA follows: TGCGCCAGCAGCGTAACGGGACCTAGGGGGACAGATACGCAGTATTTT. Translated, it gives CASSVTGPRGTDTQYF.

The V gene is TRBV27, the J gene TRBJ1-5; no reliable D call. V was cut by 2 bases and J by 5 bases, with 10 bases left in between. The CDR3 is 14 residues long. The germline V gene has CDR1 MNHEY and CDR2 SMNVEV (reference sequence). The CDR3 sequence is CASSLGGMYQPQHF. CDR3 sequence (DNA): TGTGCCAGCAGTTTAGGCGGAATGTATCAGCCCCAGCATTTT.

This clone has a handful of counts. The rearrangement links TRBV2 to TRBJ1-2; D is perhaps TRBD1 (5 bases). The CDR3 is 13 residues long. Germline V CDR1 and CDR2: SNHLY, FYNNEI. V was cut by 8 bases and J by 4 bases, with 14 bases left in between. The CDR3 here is CASPPPGGYGYTF. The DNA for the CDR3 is TGTGCCAGCCCCCCCCCGGGGGGCTATGGCTACACCTTC.

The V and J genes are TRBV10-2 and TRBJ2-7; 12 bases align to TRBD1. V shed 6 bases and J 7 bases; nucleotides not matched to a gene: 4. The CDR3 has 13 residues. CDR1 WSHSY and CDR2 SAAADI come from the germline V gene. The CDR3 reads CASRGQGALEQYF. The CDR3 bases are TGCGCCAGCAGGGGACAGGGGGCGCTGGAGCAGTACTTC.

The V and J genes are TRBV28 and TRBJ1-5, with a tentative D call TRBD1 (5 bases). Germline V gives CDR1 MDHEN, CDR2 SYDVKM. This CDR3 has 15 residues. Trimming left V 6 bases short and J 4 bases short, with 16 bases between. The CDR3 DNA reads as TGTGCCAGCAGGACTTGGGGCATGGAAAATCAGCCCCAGCATTTT. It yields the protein CASRTWGMENQPQHF.

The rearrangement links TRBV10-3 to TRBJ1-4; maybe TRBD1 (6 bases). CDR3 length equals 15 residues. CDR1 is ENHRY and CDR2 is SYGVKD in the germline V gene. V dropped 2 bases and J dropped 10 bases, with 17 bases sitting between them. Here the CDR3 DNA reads TGTGCCATCAGTGAGCAAGGGCAGGGGCCCGTAAAACTGTTTTTT. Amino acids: CAISEQGQGPVKLFF.

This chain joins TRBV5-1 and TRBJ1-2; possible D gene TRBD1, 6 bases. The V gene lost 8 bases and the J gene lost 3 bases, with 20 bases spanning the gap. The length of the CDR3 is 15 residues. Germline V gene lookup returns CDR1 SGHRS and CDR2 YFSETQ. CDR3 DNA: TGCGCCAGTTCTACCCTGGGGGGGCTCGACTATGGCTACACCTTC. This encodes CASSTLGGLDYGYTF.

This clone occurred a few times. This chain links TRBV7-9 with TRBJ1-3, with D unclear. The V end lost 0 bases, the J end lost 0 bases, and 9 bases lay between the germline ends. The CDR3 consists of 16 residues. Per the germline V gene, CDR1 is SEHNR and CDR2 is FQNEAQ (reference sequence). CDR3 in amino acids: CASSLAFGSSGNTIYF. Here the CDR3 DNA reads TGTGCCAGCAGCTTAGCTTTCGGGAGCTCTGGAAACACCATATATTTT.

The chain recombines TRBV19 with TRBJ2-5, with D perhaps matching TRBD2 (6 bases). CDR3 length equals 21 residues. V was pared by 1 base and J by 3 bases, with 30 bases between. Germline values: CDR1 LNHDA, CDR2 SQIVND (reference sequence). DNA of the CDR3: TGTGCCAGTAGTATAGTGCATGGCCGGAATAGCGGTCAAGTATCAAAAGAGACCCAGTACTTC. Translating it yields CASSIVHGRNSGQVSKETQYF.

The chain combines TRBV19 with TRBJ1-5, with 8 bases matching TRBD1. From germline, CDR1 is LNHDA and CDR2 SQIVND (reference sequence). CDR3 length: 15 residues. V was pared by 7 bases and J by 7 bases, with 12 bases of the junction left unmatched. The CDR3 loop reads CASTSTGDPNQPQHF. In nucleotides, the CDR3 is TGTGCCAGTACCTCGACAGGGGATCCCAACCAGCCCCAGCATTTT.